This T cell receptor beta chain emerged from a study of technical replicates of blood from a few donors. CDR1 is ENHRY and CDR2 is SYGVKD in the germline V gene. Deletions cut 9 bases from V and 12 bases from J, with 17 bases between. This CDR3 has 11 amino acids. Measured with immunoSEQ multiplex PCR; TCRdb has only the in-frame clones, and not every one. Among some 60,000 clones listed, around nine tenths were seen once. The chain uses TRBV10-3 and TRBJ1-1; possibly TRBD1 for D (6 bases). This clonotype originated in a human donor in good health. Some clones in this sample may be carry-over from other donors' samples. The sample was PBMCs. The DNA for the CDR3 is TGTGCCATTGGGGAGGGGGGGAAAACTTTCTTT. This sequence encodes CAIGEGGKTFF.